The rows below give T cell receptor beta chains drawn from one sample of a study of CD8+CD57+ T cells in acquired aplastic anemia. Using its own MiXCR run on the reads, TCRdb lists one record per CDR3 protein. Of 100,000 to 150,000 distinct CDR3 sequences in the sample, 55% to 70% were seen once. Sequencing was done on a sample of sorted CD4+, CD8+, or CD8+CD57+ T cells (not recorded which) from PBMCs. These receptors were collected from a human donor with aplastic anemia. CDR3s include the opening cysteine and the closing phenylalanine or tryptophan. Each record gives: D gene, clone size, V gene, J gene, CDR3 DNA, CDR3 protein. A D gene is named only where the DNA matches it firmly. Clone size appears in some rows only: once, few, many, or a class for an expanded clone.

.	.	TRBV5-1	TRBJ2-7	TGCGCCAGCAGCGCCGGACACAGCTACGAGCAGTACTTC	CASSAGHSYEQYF
TRBD2	.	TRBV15	TRBJ2-7	TGTGCCACCAGCAGGGCCGGGACTAGCGGAAACTACGAGCAGTACTTC	CATSRAGTSGNYEQYF
TRBD1	.	TRBV24-1	TRBJ1-4	TGTGCCACCAGTGACACCGGGACAGGGGCTGAAAAACTGTTTTTT	CATSDTGTGAEKLFF
.	.	TRBV5-1	TRBJ1-4	TGCGCCAGCAGCTTTCAAGGCAGTGAAAAACTGTTTTTT	CASSFQGSEKLFF
.	.	TRBV27	TRBJ1-1	TGTGCCAGCAGTTCCGGACGGATGAACACTGAAGCTTTCTTT	CASSSGRMNTEAFF
TRBD1	few	TRBV2	TRBJ1-6	TGTGCCAGCAGTGTGGGGTCAGGGGGCCTTAATTCACCCCTCCACTTT	CASSVGSGGLNSPLHF
.	.	TRBV29-1	TRBJ1-1	TGCAGCGTTGCCAAACATCGGGGACAAGGGAACACTGAAGCTTTCTTT	CSVAKHRGQGNTEAFF
.	few	TRBV2	TRBJ1-2	TGTGCCAGCAGTGAGGGGGGCAGGGGATATGGCTACACCTTC	CASSEGGRGYGYTF
.	.	TRBV15	TRBJ2-3	TGTGCCACCAGCAGTAACATAGCAGATACGCAGTATTTT	CATSSNIADTQYF
TRBD1	.	TRBV7-6	TRBJ2-6	TGTGCCAGCAGCTTAGCGACAGGGTCGGGGGCCAACGTCCTGACTTTC	CASSLATGSGANVLTF
.	many	TRBV6-5	TRBJ2-7	TGTGCCAGCAGTTACTCGAGTTACGGTTCCTACGAGCAGTACTTC	CASSYSSYGSYEQYF
TRBD2	.	TRBV9	TRBJ2-7	TGTGCCAGCAGCGTAGGGGTCGGGAGGGTTTACGAGCAGTACTTC	CASSVGVGRVYEQYF
.	once	TRBV20-1	TRBJ2-1	TGCAGTGCTAGAGACCTATGGACTGATGAGCAGTTCTTC	CSARDLWTDEQFF
.	many	TRBV15	TRBJ2-5	TGTGCCACCAGCTGGGTGCCTTCCGGCGAGACCCAGTACTTC	CATSWVPSGETQYF
.	.	TRBV27	TRBJ2-2	TGTGCCAGCAGGGCAGGGGAGCTGTTTTTT	CASRAGELFF
.	few	TRBV10-2	TRBJ2-1	TGCGCCAGCAGTGAACGGGGGAATGAGCAGTTCTTC	CASSERGNEQFF
.	few	TRBV5-8	TRBJ1-4	TGTGCCAGCAGCTTGGGTGGAACTAATGAAAAACTGTTTTTT	CASSLGGTNEKLFF
TRBD1	.	TRBV10-3	TRBJ2-7	TGTGCCATCATTGACGCGGACAGGGTAACCGAGCAGTACTTC	CAIIDADRVTEQYF
.	.	TRBV11-1	TRBJ2-7	TGTGCCAGCAGCCCCGACTACGAGCGAGACGAGCAGTACTTC	CASSPDYERDEQYF
.	once	TRBV19	TRBJ1-2	TGTGCCAGTAGCATGGACACAGTCTATGGCTACACCTTC	CASSMDTVYGYTF
TRBD1	.	TRBV7-3	TRBJ2-7	TGTGCCAGCAGCGCACCCGGGACAGGGGGCGAAGAGCAGTACTTC	CASSAPGTGGEEQYF
.	.	TRBV29-1	TRBJ1-2	TGCAGCGTTGTCCCCAGTCAAGGCGGTTATGGCTACACCTTC	CSVVPSQGGYGYTF
TRBD2	.	TRBV10-3	TRBJ2-3	TGTGCCATCAGTGAGTCCCTAGCGGGAGCCGATACGCAGTATTTT	CAISESLAGADTQYF
TRBD1	.	TRBV19	TRBJ1-1	TGTGCCAGTACCAGGCTGGGAGGGGGCGAGAACACTGAAGCTTTCTTT	CASTRLGGGENTEAFF
TRBD1	once	TRBV19	TRBJ1-2	TGTGCCTCCGCCCAAGACAGGGGACTTTATGGCTACACCTTC	CASAQDRGLYGYTF
TRBD2	few	TRBV6-2/TRBV6-3	TRBJ2-7	TGTGCCAGCAGTTACTCGAGGGCTAAGCGGGGGGCCTCCTACGAGCAGTACTTC	CASSYSRAKRGASYEQYF
TRBD2	many	TRBV6-1	TRBJ2-7	TGTGCCAGCAGCCCACTAGCGGGAGGGCGGGACGAGCAGTACTTC	CASSPLAGGRDEQYF
TRBD2	.	TRBV7-7	TRBJ2-7	TGTGCCAGCAGACACCAAACTAGCGGTAACACGTACGAGCAGTACTTC	CASRHQTSGNTYEQYF
.	.	TRBV29-1	TRBJ2-7	TGCAGCGTTGAGCCGATAGAGGGAGGTCGGCAGTACTTC	CSVEPIEGGRQYF
TRBD1	.	TRBV7-6	TRBJ1-2	TGTGCCAGCAGCTCGGGACAGCTGAACTATGGCTACACCTTC	CASSSGQLNYGYTF
.	.	TRBV18	TRBJ1-1	TGTGCCAGCTCATCGGGAGTTGAGACTGAAGCTTTCTTT	CASSSGVETEAFF
TRBD2	.	TRBV5-1	TRBJ2-7	TGCGCCAGCAGCTTAAGTATGGGGACTACAGCCTACGAGCAGTACTTC	CASSLSMGTTAYEQYF
.	.	TRBV6-1	TRBJ1-1	TGTGCCAGCAGTCGCCGGGACGGTCGGAACACTGAAGCTTTCTTT	CASSRRDGRNTEAFF
TRBD2	many	TRBV5-6	TRBJ2-3	TGTGCCAGCAGCTTGGACGCGGGGGGATTCACAGATACGCAGTATTTT	CASSLDAGGFTDTQYF